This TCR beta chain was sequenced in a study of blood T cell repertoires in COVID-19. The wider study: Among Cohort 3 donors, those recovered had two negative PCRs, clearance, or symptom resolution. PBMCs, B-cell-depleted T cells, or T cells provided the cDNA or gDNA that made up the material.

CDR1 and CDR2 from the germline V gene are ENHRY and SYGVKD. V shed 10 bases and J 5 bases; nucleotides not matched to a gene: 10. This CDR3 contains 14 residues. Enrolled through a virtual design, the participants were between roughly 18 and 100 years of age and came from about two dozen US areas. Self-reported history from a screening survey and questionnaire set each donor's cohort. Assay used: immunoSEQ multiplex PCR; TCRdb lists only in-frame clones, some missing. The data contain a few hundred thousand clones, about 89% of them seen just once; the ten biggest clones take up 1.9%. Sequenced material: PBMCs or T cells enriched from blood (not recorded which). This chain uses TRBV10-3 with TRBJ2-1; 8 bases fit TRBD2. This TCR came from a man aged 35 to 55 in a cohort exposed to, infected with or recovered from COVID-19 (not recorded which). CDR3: CATRRTSGDNEQFF. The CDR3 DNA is TGTGCCACTCGAAGAACTAGCGGAGACAATGAGCAGTTCTTC.